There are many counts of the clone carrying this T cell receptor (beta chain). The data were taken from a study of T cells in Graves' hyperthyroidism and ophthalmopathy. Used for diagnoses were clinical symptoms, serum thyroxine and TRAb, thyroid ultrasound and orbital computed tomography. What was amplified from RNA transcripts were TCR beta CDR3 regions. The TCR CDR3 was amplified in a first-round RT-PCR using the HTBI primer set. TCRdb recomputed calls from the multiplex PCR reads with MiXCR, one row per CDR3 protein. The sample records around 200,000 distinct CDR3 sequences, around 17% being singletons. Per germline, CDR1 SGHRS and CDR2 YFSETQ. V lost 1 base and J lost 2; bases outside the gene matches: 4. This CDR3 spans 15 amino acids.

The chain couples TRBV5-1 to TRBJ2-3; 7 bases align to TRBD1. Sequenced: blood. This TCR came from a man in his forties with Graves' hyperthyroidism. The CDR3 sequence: CASSLWGQPTDTQYF. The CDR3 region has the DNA TGCGCCAGCAGCTTGTGGGGACAGCCCACAGATACGCAGTATTTT. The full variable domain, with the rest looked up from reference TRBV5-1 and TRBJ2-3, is KAGVTQTPRYLIKTRGQQVTLSCSPISGHRSVSWYQQTPGQGLQFLFEYFSETQRNKGNFPGRFSGRQFSNSRSEMNVSTLELGDSALYLCASSLWGQPTDTQYFGPGTRLTVL.